This T cell receptor (beta chain) was recovered during a study of cytomegalovirus exposure and HLA in healthy donors. On this clone itself: Its antigen is still unknown.

The germline V gene encodes CDR1 SGHRS and CDR2 YFSETQ. CDR3 size: 14 residues. V lost 2 bases to trimming and J lost 4 bases, with 10 bases between them. The PCR used 60 Vbeta and 13 Jbeta primers. The protocol was immunoSEQ multiplex PCR, while the TCRdb copy is restricted to in-frame clones and leaves out a portion. The data show approximately 160,000 clones, under 80% seen once. Whole-study results and caveats: Owing to their indistinguishability, certain V segments, notably TRBV6-2 and TRBV6-3, were excluded. In a later analysis, across HLA loci, associated TCR counts were highest for DRB1, lowest for HLA-C. Prior analysis indicated that the majority of TCR beta V segments exhibited productivity approximately 87% or approximately 30% of the time.

This receptor was obtained from a woman in her 50s in good health and CMV-seropositive. This rearrangement joins TRBV5-1 to TRBJ2-1, with D tentatively TRBD1 (5 bases). Sequencing was done on a sample of PBMCs. CDR3 coding DNA: TGCGCCAGCAGCTTCCCTCAGGGTTACAATGAGCAGTTCTTC. Its protein is CASSFPQGYNEQFF.